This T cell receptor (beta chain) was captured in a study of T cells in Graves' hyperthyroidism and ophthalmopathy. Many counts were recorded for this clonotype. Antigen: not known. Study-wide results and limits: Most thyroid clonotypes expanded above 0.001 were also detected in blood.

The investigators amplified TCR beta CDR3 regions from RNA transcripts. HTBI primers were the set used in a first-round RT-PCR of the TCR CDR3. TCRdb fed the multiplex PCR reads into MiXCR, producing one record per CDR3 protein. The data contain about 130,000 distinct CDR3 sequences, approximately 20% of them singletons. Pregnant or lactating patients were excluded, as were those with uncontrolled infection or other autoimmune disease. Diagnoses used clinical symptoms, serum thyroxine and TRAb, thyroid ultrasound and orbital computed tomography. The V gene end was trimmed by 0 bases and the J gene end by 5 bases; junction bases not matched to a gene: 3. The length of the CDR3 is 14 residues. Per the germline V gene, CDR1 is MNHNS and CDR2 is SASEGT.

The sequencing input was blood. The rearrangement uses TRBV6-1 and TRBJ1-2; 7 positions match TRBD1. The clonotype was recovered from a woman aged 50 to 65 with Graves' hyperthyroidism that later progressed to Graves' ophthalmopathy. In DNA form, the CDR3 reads TGTGCCAGCAGTGAAGCCGGGACAGATTATGGCTACACCTTC. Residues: CASSEAGTDYGYTF.